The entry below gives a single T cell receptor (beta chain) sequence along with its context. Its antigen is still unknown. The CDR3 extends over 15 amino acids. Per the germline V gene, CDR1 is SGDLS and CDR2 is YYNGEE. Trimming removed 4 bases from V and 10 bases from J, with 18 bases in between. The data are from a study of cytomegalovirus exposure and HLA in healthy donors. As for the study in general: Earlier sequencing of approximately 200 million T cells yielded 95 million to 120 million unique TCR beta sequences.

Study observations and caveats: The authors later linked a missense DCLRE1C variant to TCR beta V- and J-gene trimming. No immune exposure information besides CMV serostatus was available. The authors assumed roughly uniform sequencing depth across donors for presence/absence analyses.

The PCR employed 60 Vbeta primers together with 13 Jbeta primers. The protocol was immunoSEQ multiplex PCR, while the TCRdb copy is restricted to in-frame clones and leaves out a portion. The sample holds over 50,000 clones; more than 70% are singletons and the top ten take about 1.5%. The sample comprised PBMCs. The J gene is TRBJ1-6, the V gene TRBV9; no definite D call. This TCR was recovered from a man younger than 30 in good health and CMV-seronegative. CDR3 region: CASSPPLGRGSPLHF. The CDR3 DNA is TGTGCCAGCAGCCCGCCCCTCGGACGGGGATCACCCCTCCACTTT.